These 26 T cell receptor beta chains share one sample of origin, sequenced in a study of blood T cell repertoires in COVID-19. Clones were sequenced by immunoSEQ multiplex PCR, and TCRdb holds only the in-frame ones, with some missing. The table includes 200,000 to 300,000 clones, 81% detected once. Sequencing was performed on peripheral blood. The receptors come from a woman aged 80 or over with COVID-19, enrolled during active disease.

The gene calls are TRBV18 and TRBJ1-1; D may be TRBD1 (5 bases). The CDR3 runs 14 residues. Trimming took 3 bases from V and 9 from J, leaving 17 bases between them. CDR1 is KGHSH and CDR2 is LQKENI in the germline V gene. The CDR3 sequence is CASSPPTDRNKAFF. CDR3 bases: TGTGCCAGCTCACCCCCGACAGACCGAAATAAAGCTTTCTTT.

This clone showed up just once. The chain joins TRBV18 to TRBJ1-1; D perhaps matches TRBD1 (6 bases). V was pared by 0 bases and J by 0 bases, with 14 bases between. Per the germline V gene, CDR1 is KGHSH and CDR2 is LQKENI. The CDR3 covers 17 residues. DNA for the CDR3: TGTGCCAGCTCACCACCGGGGGGGCTTCTCATGAACACTGAAGCTTTCTTT. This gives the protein CASSPPGGLLMNTEAFF.

CDR3: CASSLLNRGREEYF. CDR3 nucleotide sequence: TGTGCCAGCAGCCTCTTAAACAGGGGAAGGGAGGAGTACTTC. The gene calls are TRBV28 and TRBJ2-7; tentative D call: TRBD1 (7 bases). Germline CDR1 is MDHEN and CDR2 is SYDVKM. CDR3 size: 14 residues. The ends were cut back, 6 bases at V and 11 bases at J, with 23 bases in the middle.

CDR3: CASSLTGTGNNEQFF. DNA for the CDR3: TGCGCCAGCAGCCTCACCGGGACAGGGAATAATGAGCAGTTCTTC. This sequence joins TRBV5-1 and TRBJ2-1; 9 bases fit TRBD1. The CDR3 is 15 amino acids. Germline CDR1 and CDR2: SGHRS and YFSETQ. J gave up 7 bases and V 4 bases, and 9 bases lay outside the gene matches.

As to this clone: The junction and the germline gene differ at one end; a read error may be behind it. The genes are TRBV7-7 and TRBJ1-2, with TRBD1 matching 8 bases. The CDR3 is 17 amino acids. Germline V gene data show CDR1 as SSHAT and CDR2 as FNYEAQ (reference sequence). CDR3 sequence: CASSLGQSGQGQDGYTF. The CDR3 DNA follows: TGTGCTAGCAGCTTAGGGCAATCTGGGCAGGGACAGGATGGCTACACCTTC.

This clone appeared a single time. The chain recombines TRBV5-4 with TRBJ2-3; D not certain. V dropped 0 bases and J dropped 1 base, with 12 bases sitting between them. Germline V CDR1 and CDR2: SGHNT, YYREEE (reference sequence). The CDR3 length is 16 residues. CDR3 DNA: TGTGCCAGCAGCTTGGCGTTTAGCCTGCGCACAGATACGCAGTATTTT. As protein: CASSLAFSLRTDTQYF.

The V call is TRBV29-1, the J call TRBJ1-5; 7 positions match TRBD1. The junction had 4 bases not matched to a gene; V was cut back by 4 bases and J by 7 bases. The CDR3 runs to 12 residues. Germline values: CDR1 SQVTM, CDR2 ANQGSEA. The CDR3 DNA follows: TGCAGCGTTGCGAACAGGGGCCAGCCCCAGCATTTT. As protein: CSVANRGQPQHF.

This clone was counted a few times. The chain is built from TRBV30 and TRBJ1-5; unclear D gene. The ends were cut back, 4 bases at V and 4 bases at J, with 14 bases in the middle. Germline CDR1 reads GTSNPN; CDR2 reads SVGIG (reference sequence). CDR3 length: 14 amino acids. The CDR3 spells CAWTLGVNNQPQHF. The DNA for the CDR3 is TGTGCCTGGACCCTGGGCGTTAATAATCAGCCCCAGCATTTT. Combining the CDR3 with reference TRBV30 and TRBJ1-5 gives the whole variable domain SQTIHQWPATLVQPVGSPLSLECTVEGTSNPNLYWYRQAAGRGLQLLFYSVGIGQISSEVPQNLSASRPQDRQFILSSKKLLLSDSGFYLCAWTLGVNNQPQHFGDGTRLSIL.

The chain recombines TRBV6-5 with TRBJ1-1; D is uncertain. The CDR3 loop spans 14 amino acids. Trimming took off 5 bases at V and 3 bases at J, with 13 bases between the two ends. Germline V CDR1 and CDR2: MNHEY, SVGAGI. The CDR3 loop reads CASSPGGIYTEAFF. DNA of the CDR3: TGTGCCAGCAGTCCCGGAGGCATTTACACTGAAGCTTTCTTT.

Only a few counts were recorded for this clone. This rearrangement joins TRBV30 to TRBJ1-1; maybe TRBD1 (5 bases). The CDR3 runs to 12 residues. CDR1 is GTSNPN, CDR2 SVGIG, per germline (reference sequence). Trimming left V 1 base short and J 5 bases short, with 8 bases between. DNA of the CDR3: TGTGCCTGGAGTGGGACACTGACTGAAGCTTTCTTT. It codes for CAWSGTLTEAFF.

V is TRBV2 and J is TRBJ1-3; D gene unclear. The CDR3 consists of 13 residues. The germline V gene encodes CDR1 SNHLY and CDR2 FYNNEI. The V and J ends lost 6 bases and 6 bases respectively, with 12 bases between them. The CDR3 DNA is TGTGCCAGCAGCCAGTTGATTCTAAACACCATATATTTT. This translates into CASSQLILNTIYF.

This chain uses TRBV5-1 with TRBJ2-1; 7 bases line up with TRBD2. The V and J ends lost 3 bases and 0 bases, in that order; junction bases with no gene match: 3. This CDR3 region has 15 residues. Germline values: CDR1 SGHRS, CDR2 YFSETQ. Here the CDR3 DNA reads TGCGCCAGCAGCTACACTAGCGTCTCCTACAATGAGCAGTTCTTC. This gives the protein CASSYTSVSYNEQFF.

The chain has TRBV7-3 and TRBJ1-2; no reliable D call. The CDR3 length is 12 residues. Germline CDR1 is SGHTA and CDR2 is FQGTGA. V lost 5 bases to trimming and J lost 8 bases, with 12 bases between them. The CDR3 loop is CASSLFGGGYTF. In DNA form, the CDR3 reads TGTGCCAGCAGCCTTTTCGGAGGAGGCTACACCTTC.

The CDR3 sequence is CASSSGGRVYNEQFF. DNA for the CDR3: TGTGCCAGCAGCTCCGGCGGGAGGGTATACAATGAGCAGTTCTTC. The J gene is TRBJ2-1, the V gene TRBV7-6; TRBD2 aligns across 9 bases. J gave up 4 bases and V 4 bases, and 5 bases lay outside the gene matches. Germline CDR1 reads SGHVS; CDR2 reads FNYEAQ. This CDR3 spans 15 amino acids.

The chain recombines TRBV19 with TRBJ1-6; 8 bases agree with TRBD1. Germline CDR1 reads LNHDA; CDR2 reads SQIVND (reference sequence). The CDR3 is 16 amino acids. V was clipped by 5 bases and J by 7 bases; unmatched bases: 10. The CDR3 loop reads CASSPPRQGLNSPLHF. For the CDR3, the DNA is TGTGCCAGTAGTCCCCCTAGACAGGGGCTGAATTCACCCCTCCACTTT.

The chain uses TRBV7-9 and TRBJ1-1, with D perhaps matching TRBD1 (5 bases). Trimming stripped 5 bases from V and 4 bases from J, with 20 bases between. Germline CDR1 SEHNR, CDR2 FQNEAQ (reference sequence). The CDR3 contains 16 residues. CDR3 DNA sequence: TGTGCCAGCAGCCGGGCAGGGTTGGACCTGGCCACTGAAGCTTTCTTT. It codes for CASSRAGLDLATEAFF.

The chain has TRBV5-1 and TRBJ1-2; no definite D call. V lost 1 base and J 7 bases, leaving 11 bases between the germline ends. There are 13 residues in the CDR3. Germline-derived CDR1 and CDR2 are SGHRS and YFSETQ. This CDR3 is CASSLPDSFGYTF. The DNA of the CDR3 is TGCGCCAGCAGCTTGCCCGACTCCTTTGGCTACACCTTC.

CDR3 bases: TGTGCCAGTAGGAAGAACTCGGGACTCTATACAGATACGCAGTATTTT. Its translation: CASRKNSGLYTDTQYF. The V call is TRBV19, the J call TRBJ2-3; D is perhaps TRBD2 (6 bases). Trimming took off 6 bases at V and 3 bases at J, with 19 bases between the two ends. The germline gives CDR1 LNHDA, CDR2 SQIVND (reference sequence). This CDR3 region has 16 residues.

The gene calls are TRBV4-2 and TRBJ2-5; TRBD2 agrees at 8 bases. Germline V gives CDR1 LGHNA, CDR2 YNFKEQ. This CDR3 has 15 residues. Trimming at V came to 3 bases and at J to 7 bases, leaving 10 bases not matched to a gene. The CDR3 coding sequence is TGTGCCAGCAGCCAGTCAGCGGGAGCGCGCGGGACCCAGTACTTC. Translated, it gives CASSQSAGARGTQYF.

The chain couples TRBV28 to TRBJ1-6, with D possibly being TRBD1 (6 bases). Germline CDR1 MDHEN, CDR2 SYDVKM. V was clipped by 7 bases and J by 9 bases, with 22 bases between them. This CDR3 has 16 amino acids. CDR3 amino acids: CASTLGGAMGSSPLHF. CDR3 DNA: TGTGCCAGCACCTTGGGGGGGGCAATGGGTAGTTCACCCCTCCACTTT.

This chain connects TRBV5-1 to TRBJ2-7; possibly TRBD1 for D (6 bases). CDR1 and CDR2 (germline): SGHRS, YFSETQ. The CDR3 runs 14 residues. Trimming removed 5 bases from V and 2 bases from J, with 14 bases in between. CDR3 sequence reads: CASRRGDTTYEQYF. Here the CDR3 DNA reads TGCGCCAGCAGGAGAGGGGACACCACCTACGAGCAGTACTTC.

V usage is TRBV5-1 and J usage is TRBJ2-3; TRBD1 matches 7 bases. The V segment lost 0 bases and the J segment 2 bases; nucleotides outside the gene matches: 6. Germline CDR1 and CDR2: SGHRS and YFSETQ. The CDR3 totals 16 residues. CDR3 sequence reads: CASSLADRANTDTQYF. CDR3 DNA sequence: TGCGCCAGCAGCTTGGCCGACAGGGCCAACACAGATACGCAGTATTTT.

CDR3: CASSPFLGPQSPGELFF. The CDR3 region has the DNA TGTGCCAGCTCACCATTTCTAGGCCCCCAGTCTCCCGGGGAGCTGTTTTTT. The chain joins TRBV18 to TRBJ2-2; D not certain. With 2 bases removed from V and 6 bases from J, the gap between germline ends came to 19 bases. This CDR3 contains 17 residues. The V gene's germline CDR1 is KGHSH and CDR2 LQKENI.

In DNA, the CDR3 is TGTGCCAGCAAGGACAGGGACACTGAAGCTTTCTTT. Amino acid sequence: CASKDRDTEAFF. The chain carries TRBV2 and TRBJ1-1; 8 bases are shared with TRBD1. The germline V gene has CDR1 SNHLY and CDR2 FYNNEI. The ends lost 7 bases at V and 3 bases at J; junction bases unmatched: 1. The CDR3 length is 12 residues.

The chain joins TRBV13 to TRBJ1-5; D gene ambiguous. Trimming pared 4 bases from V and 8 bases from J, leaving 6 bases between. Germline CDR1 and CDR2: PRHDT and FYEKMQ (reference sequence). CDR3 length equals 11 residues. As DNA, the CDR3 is TGTGCCAGCAGCTCCCTTGAGCCCCAGCATTTT. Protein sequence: CASSSLEPQHF.

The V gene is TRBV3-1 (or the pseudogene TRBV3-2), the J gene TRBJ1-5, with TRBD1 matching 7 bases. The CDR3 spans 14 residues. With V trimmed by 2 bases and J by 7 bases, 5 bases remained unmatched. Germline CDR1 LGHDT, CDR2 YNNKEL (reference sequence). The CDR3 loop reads CASSQSRGSQPQHF. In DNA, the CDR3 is TGTGCCAGCAGCCAATCCAGGGGGAGCCAGCCCCAGCATTTT.